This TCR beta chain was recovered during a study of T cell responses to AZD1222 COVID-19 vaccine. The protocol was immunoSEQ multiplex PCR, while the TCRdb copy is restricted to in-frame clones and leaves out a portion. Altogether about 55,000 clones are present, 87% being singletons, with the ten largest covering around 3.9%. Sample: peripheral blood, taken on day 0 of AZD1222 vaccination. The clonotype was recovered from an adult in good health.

The CDR3 loop is CASGVAYEQYF. The CDR3 coding sequence is TGTGCCAGTGGGGTCGCCTACGAGCAGTACTTC. The chain joins TRBV27 to TRBJ2-7; D ambiguous. The CDR3 length is 11 residues. The germline V gene encodes CDR1 MNHEY and CDR2 SMNVEV (reference sequence). V lost 9 bases and J 2 bases, leaving 8 bases between the germline ends.